This is a list of T cell receptor beta chains from one sample in a study of T cell repertoires in cytomegalovirus infection. MiXCR was run by TCRdb on the reads, yielding one entry per CDR3 protein. The sample yields approximately 73,000 distinct CDR3 sequences, around 40% seen once. Their specific antigens are unknown. The sample was CD8+ T cells from cultured PBMCs, taken from culture after CMV antigen stimulation. All receptors derive from a human donor in good health (CMV status not recorded). Some clones in this sample may be carry-over from other donors' samples. Both conserved end residues are part of each CDR3. A D gene is named only where the DNA matches it firmly. Size values are once, few and many counts, or a class for expanded clones, and some rows have none.

D	V	size	J	DNA	CDR3
NA	TRBV19	few	TRBJ1-5	TGTGCCAGTAGTATGACGGAGAATCAGCCCCAGCATTTT	CASSMTENQPQHF
NA	TRBV12-3/TRBV12-4	NA	TRBJ1-3	TGTGCCAGCAGTTTCGGAGGGTCTGGAAACACCATATATTTT	CASSFGGSGNTIYF
NA	TRBV6-2/TRBV6-3	NA	TRBJ1-5	TGTGCCAGCAGAGACGAGGGCAATCAGCCCCAGCATTTT	CASRDEGNQPQHF
NA	TRBV11-2	NA	TRBJ1-1	TGTGCCAGCAGCCCAGGGTGGTCTGAAGCTTTCTTT	CASSPGWSEAFF
TRBD1	TRBV11-1	NA	TRBJ2-7	TGTGCCAGCAGCCACATGGACAGGTCCTACGGGCAGTACTTC	CASSHMDRSYGQYF
NA	TRBV7-8	NA	TRBJ2-7	TGTGCCAGCAGCCCAGTACCTGCGGGGGCCTTCTACGAGCAGTACTTC	CASSPVPAGAFYEQYF
TRBD2	TRBV15	NA	TRBJ2-5	TGTGCCACCCGAAATAGTAAGCTAGCGGATCAAGAGACCCAGTACTTC	CATRNSKLADQETQYF
NA	TRBV6-2/TRBV6-3	NA	TRBJ1-2	TGTGCCAGCAGTTATCCTGAACTCGGTGGCTACACCTTC	CASSYPELGGYTF
NA	TRBV19	NA	TRBJ1-1	TGTGCCAGTAGTATAGTTGGAGGCAACACTGAAGCTTTCTTT	CASSIVGGNTEAFF
TRBD2	TRBV6-8	NA	TRBJ2-2	TGTGCCAGCAGTCCAACTAGCGGGGGGAACACCGGGGAGCTGTTTTTT	CASSPTSGGNTGELFF
TRBD2	TRBV7-2	few	TRBJ2-7	TGTGCCAGCAGCTTACCCAGCGGGGCCTACGAGCAGTACTTC	CASSLPSGAYEQYF
NA	TRBV10-2	few	TRBJ1-5	TGCGCCAGCAGTGACCCGAGGAGGGGGAGCAATCAGCCCCAGCATTTT	CASSDPRRGSNQPQHF
NA	TRBV27	NA	TRBJ1-2	TGTGCCAGCCTACCCACGGGTTCTAGCTATGGCTACACCTTC	CASLPTGSSYGYTF
NA	TRBV11-1	NA	TRBJ1-2	TGTGCCAGCAGCTTAGAGACCGGGACATACTATGGCTACACCTTC	CASSLETGTYYGYTF
TRBD1	TRBV7-6	NA	TRBJ1-1	TGTGCCAGCAGCTTAGGTGGGACAGGGGGCGAAGCTTTCTTT	CASSLGGTGGEAFF